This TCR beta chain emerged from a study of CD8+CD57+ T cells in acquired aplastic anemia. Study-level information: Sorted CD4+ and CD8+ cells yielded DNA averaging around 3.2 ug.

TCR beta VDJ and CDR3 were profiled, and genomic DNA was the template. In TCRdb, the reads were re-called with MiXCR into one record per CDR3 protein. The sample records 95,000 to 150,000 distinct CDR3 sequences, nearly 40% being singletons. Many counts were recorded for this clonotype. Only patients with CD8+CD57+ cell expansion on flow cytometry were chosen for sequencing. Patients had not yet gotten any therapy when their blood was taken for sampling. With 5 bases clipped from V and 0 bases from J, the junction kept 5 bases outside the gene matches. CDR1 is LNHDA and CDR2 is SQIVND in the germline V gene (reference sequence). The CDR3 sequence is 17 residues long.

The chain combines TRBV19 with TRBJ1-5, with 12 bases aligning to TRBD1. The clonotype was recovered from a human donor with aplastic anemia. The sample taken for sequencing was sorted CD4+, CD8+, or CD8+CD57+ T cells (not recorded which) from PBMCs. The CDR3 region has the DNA TGTGCCAGTAGTTGGGACAGGGGGCCTTATAGCAATCAGCCCCAGCATTTT. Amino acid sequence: CASSWDRGPYSNQPQHF.